A single sample is the source of the 21 T cell receptor beta chains below, sequenced in a study of post-analysis software for immune sequencing data. The study's findings and limits: Included in a set of 5 or 6 TRBV segments more frequent in patients than controls were TRBV5-6, TRBV5-1 and TRBV20-1.

The TCR beta cDNA libraries carried unique molecular identifiers. TCRdb passed the PCR reads through MiXCR, listing each CDR3 protein once. The table includes 430,000 or so distinct CDR3 sequences, about 40% detected once. These receptors lack a known antigen. The sequencing input was blood. The receptors here all came from a girl aged 2-10 years with multiple sclerosis.

This clonotype was found a few times. V usage is TRBV20-1 and J usage is TRBJ2-7; maybe TRBD2 (6 bases). Germline-derived CDR1 and CDR2 are DFQATT and SNEGSKA (reference sequence). Trimming took 3 bases from V and 0 from J, leaving 18 bases between them. The CDR3 is made up of 16 amino acids. CDR3 bases: TGCAGTGCTAGGGCCTTGTGGGAGGTGAGCTCCTACGAGCAGTACTTC. This codes for CSARALWEVSSYEQYF.

This clonotype was seen only a few times. The rearrangement joins TRBV20-1 to TRBJ2-3; 12 nucleotides agree with TRBD2. Losses at the gene ends were 2 bases for V and 4 bases for J; bases not matched to a gene: 4. The germline V gene has CDR1 DFQATT and CDR2 SNEGSKA (reference sequence). The CDR3 runs to 15 residues. The CDR3 spells CSARSLAGGPDTQYF. The CDR3 bases are TGCAGTGCTAGATCCCTAGCGGGGGGGCCAGATACGCAGTATTTT.

The sample holds a few counts of this clonotype. The chain has TRBV12-3 or TRBV12-4 and TRBJ1-2; the D is unclear. This CDR3 is built from 12 residues. V gave up 3 bases and J gave up 8 bases, with 10 bases separating them. CDR3: CASSFGAVGYTF. The CDR3, as DNA: TGTGCCAGCAGTTTTGGCGCGGTAGGCTACACCTTC.

This clonotype was seen a few times. The V gene is TRBV7-3, the J gene TRBJ2-5; 8 positions agree with TRBD2. J was trimmed by 5 bases and V by 5 bases; bases with no gene match: 10. The CDR3 is made up of 15 amino acids. Germline V gene sequence: CDR1 SGHTA, CDR2 FQGTGA. The CDR3 sequence is CASSLKLADRETQYF. CDR3 sequence (DNA): TGTGCCAGCAGCCTCAAACTAGCGGATAGGGAGACCCAGTACTTC.

There are a few counts of this clonotype. The gene calls are TRBV28 and TRBJ2-5; D is uncertain. Germline lookup yields CDR1 MDHEN and CDR2 SYDVKM. There are 16 residues in the CDR3. V was clipped by 3 bases and J by 5 bases, with 19 bases between them. CDR3 coding DNA: TGTGCCAGCAGTTTTGGAGCCTTATTCTTGGGGGAGACCCAGTACTTC. It yields the protein CASSFGALFLGETQYF. The whole variable domain, filled in from reference TRBV28 and TRBJ2-5, reads DVKVTQSSRYLVKRTGEKVFLECVQDMDHENMFWYRQDPGLGLRLIYFSYDVKMKEKGDIPEGYSVSREKKERFSLILESASTNQTSMYLCASSFGALFLGETQYFGPGTRLLVL.

CDR3 residues: CASSPYRDQETQYF. In nucleotides, the CDR3 is TGTGCCAGCAGCCCGTACAGGGACCAAGAGACCCAGTACTTC. The chain couples TRBV11-1 to TRBJ2-5; D is perhaps TRBD1 (6 bases). With 5 bases removed from V and 0 bases from J, the gap between germline ends came to 10 bases. The CDR3 consists of 14 residues. Germline values: CDR1 SGHAT, CDR2 FQDESV (reference sequence).

The rearrangement uses TRBV27 and TRBJ2-1; the match to TRBD2 covers 11 bases. This CDR3 region has 17 residues. Losses at the gene ends were 4 bases for V and 4 bases for J; bases not matched to a gene: 9. Per the germline V gene, CDR1 is MNHEY and CDR2 is SMNVEV (reference sequence). The CDR3 protein is CASSSPSTSGAYNEQFF. The DNA for the CDR3 is TGTGCCAGCAGTTCCCCCTCGACTAGCGGGGCTTACAATGAGCAGTTCTTC.

This clonotype was recorded a few times. The rearrangement joins TRBV24-1 to TRBJ2-3; tentatively, D is TRBD1 (5 bases). The CDR3 loop spans 13 amino acids. Germline CDR1 KGHDR, CDR2 SFDVKD. Deletions cut 4 bases from V and 6 bases from J, with 10 bases between. DNA for the CDR3: TGTGCCACCAGTGAAGGGGCGGTGGATACGCAGTATTTT. It yields the protein CATSEGAVDTQYF.

This clonotype has a handful of counts. This CDR3 reads CSAREWTVRNEAFF. The CDR3 nucleotides read TGCAGTGCTAGAGAGTGGACAGTTAGAAATGAAGCTTTCTTT. The chain recombines TRBV20-1 with TRBJ1-1; a possible D gene is TRBD1 (6 bases). This CDR3 contains 14 residues. Per the germline V gene, CDR1 is DFQATT and CDR2 is SNEGSKA (reference sequence). Between the trimmed V and J ends, which lost 0 bases and 7 bases, there was a span of 15 bases.

This chain connects TRBV10-3 to TRBJ2-1, with 12 nucleotides matching TRBD2. This CDR3 has 16 amino acids. Trimming took 2 bases from V and 5 from J; bases not matched to a gene: 4. Germline V CDR1 and CDR2: ENHRY, SYGVKD. The CDR3 loop reads CAISEAGLAGNNEQFF. The CDR3 DNA reads as TGTGCCATCAGTGAGGCCGGACTAGCGGGGAACAATGAGCAGTTCTTC.

Only a few counts were recorded for this clonotype. V gene TRBV13 combines with J gene TRBJ1-2, with 8 bases aligning to TRBD1. J was trimmed by 12 bases and V by 3 bases; bases with no gene match: 12. Per germline, CDR1 PRHDT and CDR2 FYEKMQ (reference sequence). There are 14 residues in the CDR3. CDR3 DNA sequence: TGTGCCAGCAGCTTCGGGAAACGGACAGGGTGGGACACCTTC. This sequence encodes CASSFGKRTGWDTF.

J is TRBJ2-5 and V is TRBV7-2; TRBD2 is a possible D gene (5 bases). Trimming took 5 bases from V and 2 from J, leaving 30 bases between them. The germline CDR1 and CDR2 sequences are SGHTA and FQGNSA. CDR3 size: 20 residues. CDR3 nucleotides: TGTGCCAGCAGCCCCACACCATCGGGATTCTCGGTTGGTCGGCAAGAGACCCAGTACTTC. This gives the protein CASSPTPSGFSVGRQETQYF.

A few counts support this clonotype. V gene TRBV9 combines with J gene TRBJ2-6; TRBD1 might be the D (6 bases). Germline assignment: CDR1 SGDLS and CDR2 YYNGEE. Trimming cost V 4 bases and J 0 bases, with 14 bases left between them. The CDR3 runs to 17 residues. The CDR3 loop reads CASSSGHIISGANVLTF. The CDR3, as DNA: TGTGCCAGCAGCTCGGGACACATTATCTCTGGGGCCAACGTCCTGACTTTC.

The chain joins TRBV3-1 to TRBJ2-5; a possible D gene is TRBD1 (6 bases). This CDR3 spans 16 amino acids. Germline V gene data show CDR1 as LGHDT and CDR2 as YNNKEL (reference sequence). With 4 bases removed from V and 2 bases from J, the gap between germline ends came to 17 bases. The CDR3 bases are TGTGCCAGCAGCCGCTACCGGGACGGACAGCAAGAGACCCAGTACTTC. Amino acids: CASSRYRDGQQETQYF.

This clonotype has more than one count but fewer than ten. One base away lies a much larger clone, so this may be a sequencing read error. The chain recombines TRBV18 with TRBJ2-5, with unresolved D. The DNA end is a closer match to TRBJ2-1, so the J assignment may be wrong. This CDR3 contains 12 residues. CDR1 and CDR2 from the germline V gene are KGHSH and LQKENI. CDR3 protein: CASSPHQETQFF. For the CDR3, the DNA is TGTGCCAGCTCACCACACCAAGAGACCCAGTTCTTC.

The chain combines TRBV7-9 with TRBJ1-2, with D maybe TRBD1 (5 bases). From germline, CDR1 is SEHNR and CDR2 FQNEAQ (reference sequence). This CDR3 is 15 amino acids long. V lost 7 bases and J lost 0, with 15 bases in between. The CDR3 region is CASTPGRVSNYGYTF. CDR3 DNA: TGTGCCAGCACTCCGGGACGGGTTTCTAACTATGGCTACACCTTC. Combining the CDR3 with reference TRBV7-9 and TRBJ1-2 gives the whole variable domain DTGVSQNPRHKITKRGQNVTFRCDPISEHNRLYWYRQTLGQGPEFLTYFQNEAQLEKSRLLSDRFSAERPKGSFSTLEIQRTEQGDSAMYLCASTPGRVSNYGYTFGSGTRLTVV.

This clonotype was seen more than once but under ten times. This chain joins TRBV6-2 or TRBV6-3 and TRBJ2-7; D is uncertain. Germline V gives CDR1 MNHEY, CDR2 SVGEGT. CDR3 length: 17 amino acids. The V and J ends lost 7 bases and 8 bases respectively, with 30 bases between them. The CDR3 reads CASTPTPSFTYFSQQYF. The CDR3 DNA sequence: TGTGCCAGCACCCCAACGCCATCCTTCACTTACTTCAGTCAGCAGTACTTC.

This clonotype has just a few counts. The rearrangement links TRBV25-1 to TRBJ2-1, with TRBD2 matching over 10 bases. Per the germline V gene, CDR1 is MGHDK and CDR2 is SYGVNS. J was trimmed by 5 bases and V by 1 base; bases with no gene match: 5. The length of the CDR3 is 16 residues. CDR3 sequence: CASSEFERGGDNEQFF. For the CDR3, the DNA is TGTGCCAGCAGTGAATTCGAGCGGGGGGGGGACAATGAGCAGTTCTTC. Together with reference TRBV25-1 and TRBJ2-1, the CDR3 gives the full variable domain: EADIYQTPRYLVIGTGKKITLECSQTMGHDKMYWYQQDPGMELHLIHYSYGVNSTEKGDLSSESTVSRIRTEHFPLTLESARPSHTSQYLCASSEFERGGDNEQFFGPGTRLTVL.

This clonotype appeared a few times. The gene calls are TRBV7-4 and TRBJ2-5; 10 bases are shared with TRBD1. The J call may be faulty, since TRBJ2-7 better matches the DNA end. The CDR3 runs to 18 residues. The germline CDR1 and CDR2 sequences are SGHVT and SQSDAQ. The DNA of the CDR3 is TGTGCCAGCAGCTTATCGGACAGGGGGTTTCAAAGTCACTACGAGCAGTACTTC. Translating it yields CASSLSDRGFQSHYEQYF.

V usage is TRBV29-1 and J usage is TRBJ2-5, with D perhaps TRBD1 (5 bases). With 4 bases removed from V and 2 bases from J, the gap between germline ends came to 17 bases. The CDR3 is 15 residues long. Germline values: CDR1 SQVTM, CDR2 ANQGSEA. The CDR3 loop is CSVGDRAREQETQYF. The DNA of the CDR3 is TGCAGCGTTGGAGATCGGGCCAGGGAACAAGAGACCCAGTACTTC.

The chain links TRBV29-1 to TRBJ1-2; 10 nucleotides align to TRBD1. V dropped 3 bases and J dropped 6; count of bases not matched to a gene: 4. Per the germline V gene, CDR1 is SQVTM and CDR2 is ANQGSEA. This CDR3 is built from 13 residues. The CDR3 DNA sequence: TGCAGCGTTGACCGGACAGGGGGGGATGGCTACACCTTC. This sequence encodes CSVDRTGGDGYTF.